This T cell receptor beta chain emerged from a study of T cell repertoires in cytomegalovirus infection. In regard to this clonotype: Its antigen remains unidentified.

Germline V gene data show CDR1 as LNHDA and CDR2 as SQIVND (reference sequence). CDR3 length: 14 residues. The germline V and J ends were trimmed by 3 bases and 5 bases, with 11 bases remaining between them. TCRdb fed the reads into MiXCR, producing one record per CDR3 protein. The table lists roughly 27,000 distinct CDR3 sequences, over 15% of them singletons. This sequence originates from a human donor in good health (CMV status not recorded). Some clones in this sample may be carry-over from other donors' samples. Here the sequenced sample was CD8+ T cells from cultured PBMCs, taken from culture after CMV antigen stimulation. The V and J genes are TRBV19 and TRBJ2-1, with D perhaps assigned TRBD1 or TRBD2 (5 bases each). CDR3 bases: TGTGCCAGTAGTATCAGGGAGAAAGACAATGAGCAGTTCTTC. Its protein is CASSIREKDNEQFF.